Shown below are 7 T cell receptor beta chains from a single sample sequenced in a study of response to subunit inactivated influenza vaccine listed by TCRdb under 2018. Library prep was done by RT-PCR. TCRdb shows the sequencer as Illumina HiSeq 2500. In-frame beta chains were kept once TCRdb had trimmed the public reads at Q25 with fastp and called clones with MiXCR. Every distinct CDR3 protein forms one entry, paired with its most common genes and DNA. In this sample the table shows 400,000 to 550,000 distinct CDR3 sequences, about 25% of which occur a single time. Approximately 2% of the sample is taken by the ten largest. Sequencing used CD4+ T cells sorted from PBMCs, obtained 5 days after vaccination. These receptors came from a man aged 50 to 59 who received an inactivated influenza vaccine. Donor details come from another sample of the same person, matched by shared clones.

The rearrangement uses TRBV11-2 and TRBJ2-2, with D perhaps matching TRBD2 (5 bases). CDR1 is SGHAT and CDR2 is FQNNGV in the germline V gene. Trimming pared 3 bases from V and 3 bases from J, leaving 11 bases between. The CDR3 has 15 residues. The DNA of the CDR3 is TGTGCCAGCAGCTTTGAGCGGAGCTACACCGGGGAGCTGTTTTTT. This translates into CASSFERSYTGELFF.

This chain connects TRBV29-1 to TRBJ2-5, with unresolved D. The CDR3 is 11 residues long. V was cut by 4 bases and J by 3 bases, with 6 bases left in between. Looked up from germline, CDR1 is SQVTM and CDR2 is ANQGSEA. This CDR3 is CSVVTKETQYF. CDR3 sequence (DNA): TGCAGCGTTGTCACGAAAGAGACCCAGTACTTC.

The chain joins TRBV6-2 or TRBV6-3 to TRBJ2-4; 13 bases align to TRBD2. The CDR3 totals 19 residues. CDR1 and CDR2 from the germline V gene are MNHEY and SVGEGT. J gave up 2 bases and V 2 bases, and 9 bases lay outside the gene matches. CDR3 sequence reads: CASSYRTSGRGISKNIQYF. In nucleotides, the CDR3 is TGTGCCAGCAGTTACAGGACTAGCGGGAGAGGTATATCCAAAAACATTCAGTACTTC.

This clonotype was detected a few times. The genes are TRBV4-1 and TRBJ2-1; 9 bases align to TRBD1. Trimming took 3 bases from V and 15 from J; bases not matched to a gene: 6. This CDR3 contains 12 residues. CDR1 and CDR2 from the germline V gene are MGHRA and YSYEKL. The DNA of the CDR3 is TGCGCCAGCAGCCAGGACCGGGACAGGGTGTTCTTC. This encodes CASSQDRDRVFF.

This clonotype was observed a handful of times. V is TRBV5-5 and J is TRBJ2-2; maybe TRBD2 (6 bases). The CDR3 has 13 residues. The germline gives CDR1 SGHKS, CDR2 YYEKEE (reference sequence). V shed 7 bases and J shed 3 bases, with 10 bases lying between them. CDR3 loop: CASLKRDTGELFF. The CDR3 region has the DNA TGTGCCAGCCTCAAGCGGGACACCGGGGAGCTGTTTTTT.

The chain combines TRBV7-6 with TRBJ1-2; TRBD1 agrees at 10 bases. CDR1 and CDR2 from the germline V gene are SGHVS and FNYEAQ. The length of the CDR3 is 18 residues. The V gene end was trimmed by 5 bases and the J gene end by 3 bases; junction bases not matched to a gene: 15. The CDR3 sequence: CASSRGPPGQGSHYGYTF. The CDR3 DNA follows: TGTGCCAGCAGCCGGGGGCCACCGGGACAGGGGTCTCACTATGGCTACACCTTC.

This clonotype was found a few times. The chain links TRBV12-3 or TRBV12-4 to TRBJ2-7; tentatively, D is TRBD2 (6 bases). V lost 5 bases and J lost 3, with 14 bases in between. The CDR3 totals 14 residues. CDR3 in DNA: TGTGCCAGCAGTCTATCGGGAGCACTCTACGAGCAGTACTTC. It translates to CASSLSGALYEQYF.